The 14 T cell receptor beta chains below were found in one sample sequenced in a study of blood T cell repertoires in COVID-19. The table came from immunoSEQ multiplex PCR; TCRdb's copy has only in-frame clones and leaves some out. The sample lists nearly 60,000 clones; 90% were seen once. Sequencing used peripheral blood. The receptors stem from a man aged 55 to 70 with active COVID-19.

The chain has TRBV4-1 and TRBJ1-5, with D unclear. The germline CDR1 and CDR2 sequences are MGHRA and YSYEKL. The V gene lost 1 base and the J gene lost 0 bases, with 4 bases spanning the gap. The CDR3 runs 14 residues. The CDR3 sequence: CASSQAGSNQPQHF. The CDR3 bases are TGCGCCAGCAGCCAAGCGGGTAGCAATCAGCCCCAGCATTTT.

V and J are TRBV10-1 and TRBJ1-2, with TRBD1 as a possible D gene (6 bases). Germline CDR1 reads WNHNN; CDR2 reads SYGVQD (reference sequence). Trimming took off 5 bases at V and 5 bases at J, with 12 bases between the two ends. The CDR3 has 13 residues. The CDR3 sequence: CASSKGQRYGYTF. CDR3 coding DNA: TGCGCCAGCAGTAAAGGACAGCGGTATGGCTACACCTTC.

For this clone: This same CDR3 is encoded by further DNA sequences in the sample. This chain links TRBV4-3 with TRBJ2-7, with 8 nucleotides matching TRBD1. V shed 4 bases and J 0 bases; nucleotides not matched to a gene: 2. CDR3 length: 14 amino acids. Per the germline V gene, CDR1 is LGHNA and CDR2 is YSLEER. DNA of the CDR3: TGCGCCAGCAGCCCTGGACAGGGCTCCTACGAGCAGTACTTC. Protein sequence: CASSPGQGSYEQYF.

The J gene is TRBJ1-3, the V gene TRBV6-5, with D unresolved. The CDR3 consists of 15 residues. Between the trimmed V and J ends, which lost 6 bases and 0 bases, there was a span of 12 bases. CDR1 MNHEY and CDR2 SVGAGI come from the germline V gene. The CDR3 protein is CASRGDTFSGNTIYF. The CDR3 region has the DNA TGTGCCAGCAGGGGCGACACCTTCTCTGGAAACACCATATATTTT.

The V call is TRBV5-1, the J call TRBJ2-5, with 12 bases matching TRBD1. J was trimmed by 4 bases and V by 4 bases; bases with no gene match: 5. This CDR3 is built from 15 residues. Germline CDR1 is SGHRS and CDR2 is YFSETQ. CDR3 amino acids: CASSSGTGGSETQYF. The CDR3 bases are TGCGCCAGCAGCAGCGGGACAGGGGGCTCAGAGACCCAGTACTTC.

The CDR3 spells CASSYQRYNEQFF. The CDR3 region has the DNA TGTGCCAGCAGTTACCAACGGTACAATGAGCAGTTCTTC. The rearrangement uses TRBV6-2 or TRBV6-3 and TRBJ2-1; no clear D. Germline V lookup: CDR1 MNHEY, CDR2 SVGEGT. CDR3 length: 13 amino acids. The ends were cut back, 2 bases at V and 4 bases at J, with 6 bases in the middle.

The CDR3 DNA sequence: TGTGCCAGCAGCGTCGCCGGGACAGGGCTCTCTGGAAACACCATATATTTT. Translating it yields CASSVAGTGLSGNTIYF. The chain joins TRBV9 to TRBJ1-3, with 9 bases aligning to TRBD1. The CDR3 sequence is 17 residues long. Germline CDR1 and CDR2: SGDLS and YYNGEE. With 2 bases clipped from V and 0 bases from J, the junction kept 6 bases outside the gene matches.

This clone occurred a few times. The chain joins TRBV10-1 to TRBJ1-2; TRBD1 is a possible D gene (6 bases). CDR3 length equals 13 residues. V shed 5 bases and J shed 5 bases, with 12 bases lying between them. Germline-derived CDR1 and CDR2 are WNHNN and SYGVQD (reference sequence). The CDR3 loop reads CASSSARGYGYTF. The CDR3 DNA reads as TGCGCCAGCAGTAGTGCCAGGGGATATGGCTACACCTTC.

This clone was counted a few times. The rearrangement uses TRBV6-6 and TRBJ2-1; a possible D gene is TRBD1 (5 bases). CDR1 and CDR2 (germline): MNHNY, SVGAGI (reference sequence). The CDR3 runs to 16 residues. The ends were cut back, 5 bases at V and 0 bases at J, with 14 bases in the middle. CDR3 nucleotides: TGTGCCAGCAGTGGGGCAGGCTCGAGCTCCTACAATGAGCAGTTCTTC. It yields the protein CASSGAGSSSYNEQFF.

This clone has a single count. This chain joins TRBV7-2 and TRBJ2-7; D is unresolved. CDR1 is SGHTA and CDR2 is FQGNSA in the germline V gene. This CDR3 comprises 13 residues. Trimming shortened V by 1 base and J by 2 bases, and 6 bases separated the two germline ends. The CDR3 DNA reads as TGTGCCAGCAGCTTAGACAGAGCCTACGAGCAGTACTTC. The encoded protein is CASSLDRAYEQYF.

V is TRBV5-1 and J is TRBJ2-7; perhaps TRBD2 as D (6 bases). The CDR3 is 13 residues long. V lost 1 base and J 4 bases, leaving 9 bases between the germline ends. CDR1 and CDR2 from the germline V gene are SGHRS and YFSETQ. This CDR3 reads CASSLTGEYEQYF. CDR3 nucleotides: TGCGCCAGCAGCTTGACGGGGGAGTACGAGCAGTACTTC.

The V and J genes are TRBV24-1 and TRBJ2-5; tentatively, D is TRBD1 (6 bases). Germline CDR1 is KGHDR and CDR2 is SFDVKD. Trimming took 9 bases from V and 3 from J, leaving 16 bases between them. This CDR3 contains 14 residues. The CDR3 DNA reads TGTGCCACCTCCGAGACATACAGGGAAGAGACCCAGTACTTC. Protein product: CATSETYREETQYF.

This clone was seen a single time. The V call is TRBV5-1, the J call TRBJ1-6, with D uncertain. Germline CDR1 SGHRS, CDR2 YFSETQ. The length of the CDR3 is 13 residues. V was clipped by 0 bases and J by 9 bases, with 7 bases between them. This CDR3 reads CASSLESISPLHF. The CDR3 DNA sequence: TGCGCCAGCAGCTTGGAGTCTATTTCACCCCTCCACTTT.

This clone was recorded a few times. The chain combines TRBV9 with TRBJ2-2, with 14 positions matching TRBD2. Germline CDR1 SGDLS, CDR2 YYNGEE. V lost 2 bases, J lost 5 bases, and 8 bases stayed unmatched. The CDR3 loop spans 18 amino acids. The CDR3 sequence is CASSVQRTSGGFTGELFF. The CDR3 nucleotides are TGTGCCAGCAGCGTCCAACGGACTAGCGGGGGGTTTACCGGGGAGCTGTTTTTT.